This record looks at one TCR beta chain sequence and its context. The antigen is undetermined. The CDR3 runs to 12 residues. Germline V gene data show CDR1 as MNHEY and CDR2 as SVGAGI. TCRdb re-called the 5' RACE reads; one entry per CDR3 protein, DNA not given. Its clone listing holds 120,000 to 150,000 distinct CDR3 sequences. The sample originates from a study of T cells expressing NK-cell markers. Turning to the study itself: Each TCR beta repertoire originated in sorted T cells that were CD3+CD56+NKG2C+, CD3+CD56+NKG2C- or CD3+CD56-NKG2C+.

Whole-study results and caveats: Six donors had dominant NKG2C+ clonotypes that comprised roughly 1.0-7.5% of their CD8+ T cells.

The chain has TRBV6-5 and TRBJ2-1; there is no DNA to check the TCRdb D call of TRBD1. The origin of this receptor is a man between 18 and 29 years old in good health. Sequencing was performed on blood T cells: a sorted CD56 or NKG2C T cell subset, CD4+ or CD8+ T cells, or bulk PBMC T cells (not recorded which). The CDR3 region is CASSTLGEEQFF.